The 25 T cell receptor beta chains below were found in one sample sequenced in a study of PD-1 blockade in classical Hodgkin lymphoma. Using immunoSEQ multiplex PCR, the repertoire was profiled, and TCRdb retains in-frame clones only, with some absent. There are some 52,000 clones in the sample; around 86% occur only once, and roughly 7% lies in the top ten. Sample time point: cycle 4 day 1 (C4D1), after five to seven weeks of nivolumab. Each of the patients experienced relapse following autologous stem cell transplantation, and their brentuximab vedotin exposure differed. The specimen comprised peripheral blood mononuclear cells (PBMCs), sampled before the fourth cycle of nivolumab. The receptors were gathered from a human donor with classical Hodgkin lymphoma.

This clone was picked up a small number of times. The chain employs TRBV7-9 and TRBJ2-3, with D hard to call. CDR1 and CDR2 (germline): SEHNR, FQNEAQ (reference sequence). The length of the CDR3 is 13 residues. With 7 bases removed from V and 1 base from J, the gap between germline ends came to 9 bases. In DNA, the CDR3 is TGTGCCAGCAACAAGAAGGGCACAGATACGCAGTATTTT. Its translation: CASNKKGTDTQYF.

Only one count was recorded for this clone. The chain joins TRBV7-8 to TRBJ1-4; 10 nucleotides align to TRBD1. Trimming at V came to 3 bases and at J to 4 bases, leaving 17 bases not matched to a gene. The CDR3 length is 20 residues. Germline V gene sequence: CDR1 SGHVS, CDR2 FQNEAQ. The CDR3 reads CASSFARQGAGRSDNEKLFF. CDR3 bases: TGTGCCAGCAGCTTCGCTCGACAGGGGGCGGGGCGGTCGGATAATGAAAAACTGTTTTTT.

The chain is built from TRBV5-6 and TRBJ2-2; tentative D call: TRBD1 (5 bases). Germline V gene data show CDR1 as SGHDT and CDR2 as YYEEEE. The CDR3 is made up of 16 amino acids. Trimming cost V 0 bases and J 4 bases, with 13 bases left between them. Here the CDR3 reads CASSLAGQGGTGELFF. The CDR3 nucleotides are TGTGCCAGCAGCTTGGCCGGTCAGGGTGGCACCGGGGAGCTGTTTTTT.

J is TRBJ1-2 and V is TRBV7-8; 7 bases are shared with TRBD1. V lost 7 bases, J lost 1 base, and 6 bases stayed unmatched. The CDR3 totals 14 residues. Germline CDR1 is SGHVS and CDR2 is FQNEAQ. The DNA for the CDR3 is TGTGCCAGCACCGAGGGGGCTGGTAACTATGGCTACACCTTC. Translation: CASTEGAGNYGYTF.

J is TRBJ2-7 and V is TRBV28; 8 bases map to TRBD1. Per the germline V gene, CDR1 is MDHEN and CDR2 is SYDVKM. This CDR3 is 17 amino acids long. The J segment lost 3 bases and the V segment lost 3 bases, leaving 13 bases of the junction unmatched. The CDR3 DNA reads TGTGCCAGCAGTTTCTACCTGACAGGGGAGATTCTCTACGAGCAGTACTTC. It is translated as CASSFYLTGEILYEQYF.

Only a few counts were recorded for this clone. The chain employs TRBV5-6 and TRBJ1-6; 11 positions match TRBD1. Germline CDR1 is SGHDT and CDR2 is YYEEEE. The V segment lost 4 bases and the J segment 9 bases; nucleotides outside the gene matches: 15. This CDR3 comprises 18 residues. The CDR3 protein is CASSRTGGLVPGSSPLHF. CDR3 nucleotides: TGTGCCAGCAGCCGGACAGGGGGCTTGGTCCCAGGGAGTTCACCCCTCCACTTT. The whole variable domain, remainder taken from reference TRBV5-6 and TRBJ1-6, is DAGVTQSPTHLIKTRGQQVTLRCSPKSGHDTVSWYQQALGQGPQFIFQYYEEEERQRGNFPDRFSGHQFPNYSSELNVNALLLGDSALYLCASSRTGGLVPGSSPLHFGNGTRLTVT.

This clone came up a few times. The genes are TRBV11-3 and TRBJ2-1; possible D gene TRBD1, 5 bases. The V gene's germline CDR1 is SGHNT and CDR2 YENEEA. V lost 3 bases and J lost 5, with 8 bases in between. The CDR3 consists of 13 residues. The CDR3 sequence is CASSFDSDNEQFF. The CDR3 DNA sequence: TGTGCCAGCAGCTTCGACAGCGACAATGAGCAGTTCTTC.

J is TRBJ2-5 and V is TRBV4-2; TRBD1 aligns across 7 bases. V lost 1 base, J lost 5 bases, and 7 bases stayed unmatched. The CDR3 is 15 residues long. Germline V gene sequence: CDR1 LGHNA, CDR2 YNFKEQ. The CDR3 sequence is CASSQAQGVEETQYF. The CDR3 DNA follows: TGTGCCAGCAGCCAAGCTCAGGGGGTAGAGGAGACCCAGTACTTC.

V gene TRBV4-3 combines with J gene TRBJ2-7; TRBD1 aligns across 8 bases. The CDR3 sequence is 15 residues long. Losses at the gene ends were 0 bases for V and 6 bases for J; bases not matched to a gene: 7. In germline, CDR1 is LGHNA, CDR2 YSLEER. CDR3 coding DNA: TGCGCCAGCAGCCAAGATTCCGGACAGGGACGCGAGCAGTACTTC. It yields the protein CASSQDSGQGREQYF.

The chain combines TRBV18 with TRBJ2-7, with D possibly being TRBD1 (6 bases). The germline V gene encodes CDR1 KGHSH and CDR2 LQKENI. V lost 3 bases, J lost 4 bases, and 16 bases lay in between. CDR3 length equals 15 residues. The CDR3 spells CASSPGGGQGYEQYF. The CDR3 nucleotides read TGTGCCAGCTCACCTGGAGGCGGGCAGGGGTACGAGCAGTACTTC.

The chain joins TRBV7-8 to TRBJ2-7; no clear D. The CDR3 spans 12 residues. Germline V gives CDR1 SGHVS, CDR2 FQNEAQ. Trimming shortened V by 5 bases and J by 7 bases, and 12 bases separated the two germline ends. CDR3 DNA sequence: TGTGCCAGCAGCCAGGTGCTGGGGGAGCAGTACTTC. This translates into CASSQVLGEQYF.

This clone has only a few counts. V is TRBV21-1 and J is TRBJ1-1. TRBV21-1 counts as a pseudogene. The CDR3 has 13 amino acids. Here the CDR3 DNA reads TGTGCCAGCAGCAAGATTGTGAGGGGTGAAGCTTTCTTT. Encoded protein: CASSKIVRGEAFF.

This chain joins TRBV10-2 and TRBJ2-3; 9 bases fit TRBD1. This CDR3 has 15 residues. The J segment lost 2 bases and the V segment lost 8 bases, leaving 8 bases of the junction unmatched. Germline V lookup: CDR1 WSHSY, CDR2 SAAADI. The CDR3 loop reads CASDMGQGITDTQYF. In nucleotides, the CDR3 is TGCGCCAGCGATATGGGACAGGGTATCACAGATACGCAGTATTTT.

The rearrangement links TRBV4-2 to TRBJ2-7; 7 positions agree with TRBD1. The CDR3 runs 17 residues. Germline V gives CDR1 LGHNA, CDR2 YNFKEQ. Trimming took 2 bases from V and 0 from J; bases not matched to a gene: 10. The CDR3 DNA sequence: TGTGCCAGCAGCCAAAATAGACAGGGCGTAATCTCCTACGAGCAGTACTTC. It is translated as CASSQNRQGVISYEQYF.

The J gene is TRBJ2-5, the V gene TRBV7-6; D is ambiguous. V was clipped by 5 bases and J by 7 bases, with 26 bases between them. CDR1 SGHVS and CDR2 FNYEAQ come from the germline V gene. This CDR3 comprises 17 residues. The CDR3 DNA is TGTGCCAGCAGCCCCCCCCTTTCTGTGACTGAATGGGGGACCCAGTACTTC. Translation gives CASSPPLSVTEWGTQYF.

The rearrangement uses TRBV5-1 and TRBJ1-2; no clear D. The CDR3 spans 14 residues. Trimming stripped 1 base from V and 0 bases from J, with 7 bases between. Looked up from germline, CDR1 is SGHRS and CDR2 is YFSETQ. The CDR3 coding sequence is TGCGCCAGCAGCTTGACACCTACTAACTATGGCTACACCTTC. Protein: CASSLTPTNYGYTF.

The chain is built from TRBV28 and TRBJ1-5, with 7 bases aligning to TRBD1. Germline V lookup: CDR1 MDHEN, CDR2 SYDVKM. CDR3 length: 17 residues. J gave up 2 bases and V 6 bases, and 13 bases lay outside the gene matches. The CDR3 DNA sequence: TGTGCCAGCAGGAGAACAGGGGAAGGAGGCGGCAATCAGCCCCAGCATTTT. Translating gives CASRRTGEGGGNQPQHF.

V is TRBV12-2 and J is TRBJ2-3; the table's D call, TRBD2, has no DNA check behind it. TRBV12-2 is reported as a pseudogene. The CDR3 spans 13 residues. This CDR3 reads CASRPGDTDTQYF. As DNA, the CDR3 is TGTGCAAGTCGCCCCGGGGACACAGATACGCAGTATTTT.

The CDR3 is CASNQPRQVSNTEAFF. CDR3 coding DNA: TGTGCCAGTAACCAACCCCGACAGGTCTCGAACACTGAAGCTTTCTTT. The chain is built from TRBV19 and TRBJ1-1; D is possibly TRBD1 (6 bases). The length of the CDR3 is 16 residues. Between the trimmed V and J ends, which lost 7 bases and 1 base, there was a span of 19 bases. Germline CDR1 and CDR2: LNHDA and SQIVND (reference sequence).

The chain employs TRBV5-1 and TRBJ2-7; unclear D gene. Germline V gene data show CDR1 as SGHRS and CDR2 as YFSETQ. This CDR3 has 14 residues. V lost 2 bases and J lost 1, with 10 bases in between. CDR3 nucleotides: TGCGCCAGCAGCTTAGATGCTCATTCCTACGAGCAGTACTTC. This encodes CASSLDAHSYEQYF.

The rearrangement joins TRBV4-1 to TRBJ1-1, with 7 nucleotides matching TRBD1. The CDR3 runs to 15 residues. The V and J ends lost 3 bases and 0 bases, in that order; junction bases with no gene match: 4. Germline V CDR1 and CDR2: MGHRA, YSYEKL. The CDR3 here is CASSHPTGLNTEAFF. CDR3 coding DNA: TGCGCCAGCAGCCATCCGACAGGGTTGAACACTGAAGCTTTCTTT.

The gene calls are TRBV29-1 and TRBJ2-1, with 13 bases lining up with TRBD2. The junction had 14 bases not matched to a gene; V was cut back by 7 bases and J by 8 bases. Looked up from germline, CDR1 is SQVTM and CDR2 is ANQGSEA. The CDR3 length is 16 residues. The CDR3 DNA follows: TGCAGCGCCGGGGGGACTAGCGGGAATTCTAACGATGAGCAGTTCTTC. It is translated as CSAGGTSGNSNDEQFF.

The count of this clone is one. The CDR3 is CASSFLRRTRSTDTQYF. The CDR3 DNA is TGTGCCAGCAGTTTCTTGAGGAGAACCCGTAGCACAGATACGCAGTATTTT. The genes are TRBV28 and TRBJ2-3; D is undetermined. CDR1 is MDHEN, CDR2 SYDVKM, per germline. The CDR3 sequence is 17 residues long. The ends were cut back, 3 bases at V and 0 bases at J, with 16 bases in the middle.

This chain joins TRBV9 and TRBJ2-3; no reliable D call. The CDR3 consists of 13 residues. V was pared by 4 bases and J by 7 bases, with 13 bases between. The germline V gene has CDR1 SGDLS and CDR2 YYNGEE. The CDR3 bases are TGTGCCAGCAGCTCCTTTTCCGCAAATACGCAGTATTTT. Translating gives CASSSFSANTQYF.

V is TRBV5-1 and J is TRBJ2-2; 7 bases fit TRBD1. The CDR3 has 15 amino acids. V lost 4 bases and J lost 1; bases outside the gene matches: 4. Germline assignment: CDR1 SGHRS and CDR2 YFSETQ. The CDR3 is CASSPGQENTGELFF. CDR3 coding DNA: TGCGCCAGCAGCCCAGGACAGGAGAACACCGGGGAGCTGTTTTTT.